A selection of T cell receptor beta chains follows, all from one sample in a study of lymphopenia after photon versus proton radiotherapy. TCRdb's copy holds only in-frame clones and misses some; the assay was immunoSEQ multiplex PCR. The sample yields about 70,000 clones, about 90% seen once. Source: peripheral blood, taken from a patient treated with photon-based radiotherapy. The receptors were gathered from a woman aged 40 to 50 with cholangiocarcinoma. Each CDR3 is given with its conserved first and last residue. Fields, in order: V gene, J gene, CDR3 length, clone size, CDR3 protein. Rows may omit the clone size; those that give it use once, few, many or a size class.

TRBV9	TRBJ2-1	11	-	CASSVGHEQFF
TRBV10-3	TRBJ2-1	12	once	CAMKDRVNEQFF
TRBV4-2	TRBJ2-7	13	-	CASSQDGVYEQYF
TRBV28	TRBJ2-4	17	-	CASSLGTAPVAKNIQYF
TRBV7-9	TRBJ1-2	14	once	CASSPGGNNYGYTF
TRBV11-2	TRBJ2-3	14	-	CASSAAFSSDTQYF
TRBV14	TRBJ1-1	13	-	CASSQELGVGAFF
TRBV13	TRBJ2-2	15	-	CASSFSGQGNGELFF
TRBV4-2	TRBJ2-7	14	-	CASSPTRDSYEQYF
TRBV28	TRBJ2-1	15	-	CASSPAGTIYNEQFF
TRBV5-8	TRBJ1-2	16	-	CASSIGQGAQSYGYTF
TRBV29-1	TRBJ1-1	12	-	CSDGVLRTEAFF
TRBV30	TRBJ1-1	14	-	CAWSVGAGNTEAFF
TRBV7-8	TRBJ2-2	14	-	CASSLRWNTGELFF
TRBV11-1	TRBJ2-7	16	-	CASSLGLAGSSYEQYF
TRBV4-1	TRBJ2-3	16	-	CASSQATAGGGDTQYF
TRBV21-1	TRBJ1-3	17	-	CASSKEPRRDVGNTIYF
TRBV5-1	TRBJ1-2	15	-	CASSLEGQGGYGYTF
TRBV9	TRBJ2-3	16	-	CASSVATGGSGDTQYF
TRBV19	TRBJ2-3	17	-	CASSISQGLTSTDTQYF
TRBV27	TRBJ2-7	15	-	CASRSGGASSYEQYF
TRBV5-4	TRBJ1-2	15	-	CASSLYGGQFRGYTF
TRBV10-2	TRBJ2-7	15	-	CASSELAGGLREQYF
TRBV18	TRBJ2-5	16	-	CASSLQGGRGGETQYF
TRBV5-6	TRBJ1-2	14	-	CASSLAGKRDGYTF
TRBV6-5	TRBJ1-4	16	once	CASSYSSGATNEKLFF
TRBV11-3	TRBJ2-5	15	-	CASSLGQGFEETQYF
TRBV6-5	TRBJ1-1	14	once	CASSYGGVNTEAFF
TRBV6-6	TRBJ2-5	15	-	CASSYRAGLQETQYF
TRBV6-1	TRBJ1-1	13	-	CASSEPLGTRAFF
TRBV11-2	TRBJ2-7	15	-	CASSLGWGDIYEQYF
TRBV4-3	TRBJ1-2	15	-	CASSQEDRVGYGYTF
TRBV10-1	TRBJ1-5	14	-	CASRQGRGNQPQHF
TRBV19	TRBJ1-1	16	-	CASSPPHRGENSEAFF